Listed below are T cell receptor beta chains from one sample, sequenced in a study of lymphopenia after photon versus proton radiotherapy. Sequencing used immunoSEQ multiplex PCR; TCRdb keeps in-frame clones, though not all of them. Of over 50,000 clones listed, approximately 86% are singletons. Sequenced here: peripheral blood, sampled from a patient treated with photon-based radiotherapy. These receptors were collected from a man aged 40-49 years with gastric cancer. Each CDR3 is given with its conserved first and last residue. The D gene is left open where the match is weak. The listing skips clone size in some rows; elsewhere it reads once, few, many or a size class.

D,V,size,J,DNA,CDR3
NA,TRBV9,NA,TRBJ1-3,TGTGCCAGCAGCGTTTCCCCTGGTAACACCATATATTTT,CASSVSPGNTIYF
TRBD1,TRBV5-1,NA,TRBJ1-5,TGCGCCAGCAGCCCAAGCGGGACAGGGGGCTCGAGCAATCAGCCCCAGCATTTT,CASSPSGTGGSSNQPQHF
TRBD1,TRBV6-1,NA,TRBJ1-2,TGTGCCAGCATCCGGGACAGATTATATGGCTACACCTTC,CASIRDRLYGYTF
NA,TRBV12-5,NA,TRBJ2-1,TGTGCTAGTGTCTACAGGGTTGGATACAATGAGCAGTTCTTC,CASVYRVGYNEQFF
NA,TRBV2,NA,TRBJ1-5,TGTGCCAGCAGTGAAGAAGGAGGGAATCAGCCCCAGCATTTT,CASSEEGGNQPQHF
NA,TRBV30,NA,TRBJ1-6,TGTGCCTGGAGTAACAGCGGGACTTCACCCCTCCACTTT,CAWSNSGTSPLHF
NA,TRBV4-2,once,TRBJ1-1,TGTGCCAGCAGCCAAGATGAGGGGGGAGGGTTGAACACTGAAGCTTTCTTT,CASSQDEGGGLNTEAFF
NA,TRBV7-2,NA,TRBJ1-6,TGTGCCAGCAGCACTACAGGGCGAAATTCACCCCTCCACTTT,CASSTTGRNSPLHF
TRBD1,TRBV7-3,NA,TRBJ2-7,TGTGCCAGCAGCTTATCGGCAGGGGGTCGCTACGAGCAGTACTTC,CASSLSAGGRYEQYF
NA,TRBV25-1,NA,TRBJ1-6,TGTGCCAGCAGGAGAGGGACCCCAAATTCACCCCTCCACTTT,CASRRGTPNSPLHF
TRBD1,TRBV7-9,NA,TRBJ1-1,TGTGCCAGCAGCCACTCGGGGAGGGGGACAGGGGAAGCTTTCTTT,CASSHSGRGTGEAFF
NA,TRBV7-9,NA,TRBJ2-7,TGTGCCAGCAGCATACAGGGCGGTGACGAGCAGTACTTC,CASSIQGGDEQYF
TRBD1,TRBV7-9,NA,TRBJ2-7,TGTGCCAGCAGCTTAAGGGACAGGCCCGAGCAGTACTTC,CASSLRDRPEQYF
NA,TRBV30,NA,TRBJ2-1,TGTGCCTGGGGGGGGAGGAGCTCCTACAATGAGCAGTTCTTC,CAWGGRSSYNEQFF
NA,TRBV30,NA,TRBJ1-6,TGTGCCTGGAGTCACCTGACGCTGACCGCGGGCTCCTATAATTCACCCCTCCACTTT,CAWSHLTLTAGSYNSPLHF
TRBD1,TRBV4-2,few,TRBJ1-2,TGTGCCAGCAGCCAAGGACAGGGGGCTAACTATGGCTACACCTTC,CASSQGQGANYGYTF
NA,TRBV11-1,NA,TRBJ1-2,TGTGCCAGCAGCCAAGGGACCGGGACTCTACCCTCCTATGGCTACACCTTC,CASSQGTGTLPSYGYTF
TRBD2,TRBV5-1,NA,TRBJ2-1,TGCGCCAGCAGCCTGACGACTAGCGGGGGGGCCGTATACAATGAGCAGTTCTTC,CASSLTTSGGAVYNEQFF
TRBD1,TRBV5-1,NA,TRBJ2-1,TGCGCCAGCAGCTCCCACGGGACAGCTTACAATGAGCAGTTCTTC,CASSSHGTAYNEQFF
TRBD1,TRBV5-1,NA,TRBJ2-5,TGCGCCAGCAGCTTGGATAGGGGGCGTCAAGAGACCCAGTACTTC,CASSLDRGRQETQYF
NA,TRBV15,once,TRBJ1-4,TGTGCCACCAGCAGAGATAACAGGGCGGATGAAAAACTGTTTTTT,CATSRDNRADEKLFF
NA,TRBV7-2,NA,TRBJ1-5,TGTGCCAGCAGCCCCGTAGTAGGCTTTAGGGGAAGCCAGCCCCAGCATTTT,CASSPVVGFRGSQPQHF
NA,TRBV29-1,NA,TRBJ2-3,TGCAGCGTTGTTCCCAGATTCACAGATACGCAGTATTTT,CSVVPRFTDTQYF
NA,TRBV18,NA,TRBJ1-1,TGTGCCAGCTCACTTCAGACGGACACTGAAGCTTTCTTT,CASSLQTDTEAFF
NA,TRBV30,NA,TRBJ2-7,TGTGCCTGGAGTTTAGACAGGCTCTGGACGCGACCCCTCTTC,CAWSLDRLWTRPLF
NA,TRBV7-3,NA,TRBJ2-3,TGTGCCAGCAGCTTAGGGCGTCTAGCGTCAGATACGCAGTATTTT,CASSLGRLASDTQYF
NA,TRBV7-8,few,TRBJ1-1,TGTGCCAGCAGCGCCTACAGGGCCGGCGGACGCACTGAAGCTTTCTTT,CASSAYRAGGRTEAFF
NA,TRBV7-3,NA,TRBJ1-5,TGTGCCAGCAGCTTAAGGGTCCAGCATAGCAATCAGCCCCAGCATTTT,CASSLRVQHSNQPQHF
NA,TRBV30,once,TRBJ2-6,TGTGCCTGGGGGCGGCCGGGTGGGGCCAACGTCCTGACTTTC,CAWGRPGGANVLTF
NA,TRBV2,NA,TRBJ1-1,TGTGCCAGCATCGGACAAATGAACACTGAAGCTTTCTTT,CASIGQMNTEAFF
NA,TRBV7-2,NA,TRBJ2-7,TGTGCCAGCAGCTTAGTACAGAGCGTCTCCTACGAGCAGTACTTC,CASSLVQSVSYEQYF
NA,TRBV5-4,NA,TRBJ2-1,TGTGCCAGCAGCTCCCCCCAGCGAAGAGGGGCTGGCAATGAGCAGTTCTTC,CASSSPQRRGAGNEQFF
NA,TRBV11-3,few,TRBJ1-5,TGTGCCAGCAGCTTAGGGTTTCCGGGGATCGGCAATCAGCCCCAGCATTTT,CASSLGFPGIGNQPQHF
NA,TRBV19,NA,TRBJ1-5,TGTGCCAGCAGAGGGGGGGATCAGCCCCAGCATTTT,CASRGGDQPQHF
NA,TRBV19,once,TRBJ1-1,TGTGCCATTAGCGCCGGGGGCACTGAAGCTTTCTTT,CAISAGGTEAFF
NA,TRBV5-6,NA,TRBJ1-1,TGTGCCAGCAGCTTGGAGGTGAACACTGAAGCTTTCTTT,CASSLEVNTEAFF
TRBD2,TRBV27,NA,TRBJ2-4,TGTGCCAGCAGCCAGCGGGGGGGGACCCCGGTTTCCTTC,CASSQRGGTPVSF
TRBD2,TRBV5-1,NA,TRBJ2-1,TGCGCCAGCAGCCACCCAGGACTAGCGGGGGGGCTCAATGAGCAGTTCTTC,CASSHPGLAGGLNEQFF
TRBD1,TRBV18,NA,TRBJ2-7,TGTGCCAGCTCACCTACAGGGGGCTCCTACGAGCAGTACTTC,CASSPTGGSYEQYF
NA,TRBV7-9,NA,TRBJ1-5,TGTGCCAGCAGCTTAGGGGCCAGCAATCAGCCCCAGCATTTT,CASSLGASNQPQHF
NA,TRBV19,NA,TRBJ1-2,TGTGCCAGTAGTATAGGGTCGCCCACCGGGTATGGCTACACCTTC,CASSIGSPTGYGYTF
NA,TRBV5-4,NA,TRBJ1-2,TGTGCCAGCAGCTTGCAGGGAGCCTATGGCTACACCTTC,CASSLQGAYGYTF
NA,TRBV9,few,TRBJ1-3,TGTGCCAGCAGCGTAGCGTGGGGTTCTGGAAACACCATATATTTT,CASSVAWGSGNTIYF
NA,TRBV7-2,few,TRBJ1-1,TGTGCCAGCAGCTTAGGACTGCTGAACACTGAAGCTTTCTTT,CASSLGLLNTEAFF
NA,TRBV2,NA,TRBJ1-2,TGTGCCAGCAGTAAGTTAGCCACCGGCTATGGCTACACCTTC,CASSKLATGYGYTF
NA,TRBV30,NA,TRBJ1-2,TGTGCCTGGACCGGACAGCCAGGGGATGGCTACACCTTC,CAWTGQPGDGYTF
TRBD1,TRBV30,NA,TRBJ1-6,TGTGCCTGGAGTGTACAGGGGGCAGGGTATAATTCACCCCTCCACTTT,CAWSVQGAGYNSPLHF
NA,TRBV7-9,NA,TRBJ1-5,TGTGCCAGCAGCTTAGGTCAGAGCAATCAGCCCCAGCATTTT,CASSLGQSNQPQHF
NA,TRBV19,NA,TRBJ1-1,TGTGCCAGTAGTATAGATCCCATTCGCTTCCGGGACGGTCTGAACACTGAAGCTTTCTTT,CASSIDPIRFRDGLNTEAFF
NA,TRBV2,NA,TRBJ2-2,TGTGCCAGCAGGTGGCAGGGACGGGGCACCGGGGAGCTGTTTTTT,CASRWQGRGTGELFF
TRBD1,TRBV9,NA,TRBJ2-5,TGTGCCAGCAGCCCCCGGACAGGGTTTGCGGTGGAGACCCAGTACTTC,CASSPRTGFAVETQYF
NA,TRBV9,NA,TRBJ2-7,TGTGCCAGCAGTAACCCAGCCTCCTACGAGCAGTACTTC,CASSNPASYEQYF
TRBD1,TRBV11-3,NA,TRBJ2-3,TGTGCCAGCAGCCCTAGACAGGGGACAGGAGATACGCAGTATTTT,CASSPRQGTGDTQYF
NA,TRBV5-1,NA,TRBJ1-2,TGCGCCAGCAGCTTGATCCCCCAGGGAAATGACTACACCTTC,CASSLIPQGNDYTF
NA,TRBV27,NA,TRBJ1-2,TGTGCCAGCACGACTCGGGGGGGTGGCTATGGCTACACCTTC,CASTTRGGGYGYTF
NA,TRBV19,NA,TRBJ2-3,TGTGCCAGTACCCCTAGGACTTTCTATAGCACAGATACGCAGTATTTT,CASTPRTFYSTDTQYF
NA,TRBV5-1,once,TRBJ2-3,TGCGCCAGCAGCTGGGGGGGCACAGATACGCAGTATTTT,CASSWGGTDTQYF
TRBD1,TRBV10-1,once,TRBJ2-1,TGCGCCAGTCCGACGGCGGGACAGGGGGCAGAGGGCTACAATGAGCAGTTCTTC,CASPTAGQGAEGYNEQFF
NA,TRBV19,NA,TRBJ2-1,TGTGCCAGTAGTATACGTACCTACAATGAGCAGTTCTTC,CASSIRTYNEQFF